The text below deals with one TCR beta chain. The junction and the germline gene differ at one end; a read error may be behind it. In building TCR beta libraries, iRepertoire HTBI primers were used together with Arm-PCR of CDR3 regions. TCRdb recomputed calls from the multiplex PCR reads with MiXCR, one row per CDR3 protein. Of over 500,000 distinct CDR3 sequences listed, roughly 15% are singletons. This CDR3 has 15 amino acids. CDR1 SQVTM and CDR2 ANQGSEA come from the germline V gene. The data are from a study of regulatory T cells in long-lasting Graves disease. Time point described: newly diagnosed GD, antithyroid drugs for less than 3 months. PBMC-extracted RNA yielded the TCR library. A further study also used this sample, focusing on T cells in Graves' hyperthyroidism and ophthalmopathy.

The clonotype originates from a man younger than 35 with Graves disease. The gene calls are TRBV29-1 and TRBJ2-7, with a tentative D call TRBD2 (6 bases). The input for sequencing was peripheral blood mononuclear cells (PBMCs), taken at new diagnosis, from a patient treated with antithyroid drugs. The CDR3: CSVELADGRSYERYF. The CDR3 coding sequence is TGCAGCGTTGAATTAGCGGACGGTCGCTCCTACGAGCGGTACTTC.